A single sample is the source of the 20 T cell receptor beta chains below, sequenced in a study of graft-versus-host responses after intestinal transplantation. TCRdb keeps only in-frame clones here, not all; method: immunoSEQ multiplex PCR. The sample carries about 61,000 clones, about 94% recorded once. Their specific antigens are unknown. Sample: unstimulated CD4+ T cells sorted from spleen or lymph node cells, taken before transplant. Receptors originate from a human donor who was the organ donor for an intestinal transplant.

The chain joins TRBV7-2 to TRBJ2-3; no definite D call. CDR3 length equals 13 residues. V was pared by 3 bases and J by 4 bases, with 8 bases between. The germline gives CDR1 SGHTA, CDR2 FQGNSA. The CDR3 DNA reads TGTGCCAGCAGCTTGGAACGGCCAGATACGCAGTATTTT. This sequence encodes CASSLERPDTQYF. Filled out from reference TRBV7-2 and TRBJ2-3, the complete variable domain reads GAGVSQSPSNKVTEKGKDVELRCDPISGHTALYWYRQSLGQGLEFLIYFQGNSAPDKSGLPSDRFSAERTGGSVSTLTIQRTQQEDSAVYLCASSLERPDTQYFGPGTRLTVL.

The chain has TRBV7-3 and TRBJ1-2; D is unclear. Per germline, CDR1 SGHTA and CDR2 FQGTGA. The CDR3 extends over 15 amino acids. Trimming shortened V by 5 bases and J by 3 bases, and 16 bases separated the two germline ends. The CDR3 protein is CASSELGPGDYGYTF. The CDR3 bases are TGTGCCAGCAGCGAACTAGGCCCCGGGGACTATGGCTACACCTTC.

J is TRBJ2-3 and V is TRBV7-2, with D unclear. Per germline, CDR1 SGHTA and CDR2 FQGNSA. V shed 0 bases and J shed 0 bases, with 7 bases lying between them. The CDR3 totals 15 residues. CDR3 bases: TGTGCCAGCAGCTTAGCGGTCTGGAGCACAGATACGCAGTATTTT. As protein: CASSLAVWSTDTQYF.

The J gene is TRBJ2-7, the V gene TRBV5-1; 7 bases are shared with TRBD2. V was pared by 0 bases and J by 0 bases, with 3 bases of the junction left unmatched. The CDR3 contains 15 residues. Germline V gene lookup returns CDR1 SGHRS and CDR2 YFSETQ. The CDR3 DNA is TGCGCCAGCAGCTTGGTTTCTAGCGGCTCCTACGAGCAGTACTTC. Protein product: CASSLVSSGSYEQYF.

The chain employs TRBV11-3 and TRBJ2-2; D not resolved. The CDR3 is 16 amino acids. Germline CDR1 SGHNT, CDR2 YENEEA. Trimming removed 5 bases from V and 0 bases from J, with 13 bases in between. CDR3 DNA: TGTGCCAGCAGCCACCCGGACCTCTCGAACACCGGGGAGCTGTTTTTT. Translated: CASSHPDLSNTGELFF.

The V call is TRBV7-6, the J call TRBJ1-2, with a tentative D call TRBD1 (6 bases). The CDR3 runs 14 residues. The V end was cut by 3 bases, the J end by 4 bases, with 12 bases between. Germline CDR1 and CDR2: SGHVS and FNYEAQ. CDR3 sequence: CASSFRDKTYGYTF. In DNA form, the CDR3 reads TGTGCCAGCAGCTTCCGGGACAAGACCTATGGCTACACCTTC.

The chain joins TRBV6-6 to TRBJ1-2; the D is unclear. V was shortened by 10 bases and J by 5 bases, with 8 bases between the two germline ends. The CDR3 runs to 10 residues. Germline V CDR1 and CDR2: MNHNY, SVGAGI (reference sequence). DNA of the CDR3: TGTGCCACCAGCGCTTATGGCTACACCTTC. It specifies CATSAYGYTF.

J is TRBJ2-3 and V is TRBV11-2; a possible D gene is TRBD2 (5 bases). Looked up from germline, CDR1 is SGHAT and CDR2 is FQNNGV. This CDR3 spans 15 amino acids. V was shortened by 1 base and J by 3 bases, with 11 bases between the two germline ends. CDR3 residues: CASSLGLAWTDTQYF. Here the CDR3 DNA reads TGTGCCAGCAGCTTAGGCCTAGCTTGGACAGATACGCAGTATTTT.

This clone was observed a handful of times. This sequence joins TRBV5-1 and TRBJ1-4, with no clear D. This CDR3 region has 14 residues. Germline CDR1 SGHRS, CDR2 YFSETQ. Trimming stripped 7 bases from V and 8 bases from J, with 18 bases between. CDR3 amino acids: CASSERVGREKLFF. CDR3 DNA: TGCGCCAGCTCAGAGAGGGTGGGGAGAGAAAAACTGTTTTTT.

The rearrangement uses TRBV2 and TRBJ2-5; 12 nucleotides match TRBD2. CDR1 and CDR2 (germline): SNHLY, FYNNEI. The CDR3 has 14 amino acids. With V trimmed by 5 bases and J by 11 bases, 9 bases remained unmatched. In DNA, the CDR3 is TGTGCCAGCAGTCCTAGCGGGGGGGCCTGGGGACAGTACTTC. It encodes CASSPSGGAWGQYF.

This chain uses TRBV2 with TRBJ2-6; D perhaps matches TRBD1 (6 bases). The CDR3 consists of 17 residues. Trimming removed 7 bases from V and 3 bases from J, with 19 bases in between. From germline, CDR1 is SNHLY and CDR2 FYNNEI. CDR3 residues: CASTFDRSVDGANVLTF. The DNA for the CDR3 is TGTGCCAGCACTTTCGACAGGTCGGTGGATGGGGCCAACGTCCTGACTTTC. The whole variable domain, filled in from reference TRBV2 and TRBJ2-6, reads EPEVTQTPSHQVTQMGQEVILRCVPISNHLYFYWYRQILGQKVEFLVSFYNNEISEKSEIFDDQFSVERPDGSNFTLKIRSTKLEDSAMYFCASTFDRSVDGANVLTFGAGSRLTVL.

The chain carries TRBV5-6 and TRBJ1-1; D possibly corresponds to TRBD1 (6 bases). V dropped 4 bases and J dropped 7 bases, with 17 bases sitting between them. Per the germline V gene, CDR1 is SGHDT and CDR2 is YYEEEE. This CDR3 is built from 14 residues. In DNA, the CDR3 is TGTGCCAGCAGCCCTCAGTTAAGCAGGGGTGAAGCTTTCTTT. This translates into CASSPQLSRGEAFF.

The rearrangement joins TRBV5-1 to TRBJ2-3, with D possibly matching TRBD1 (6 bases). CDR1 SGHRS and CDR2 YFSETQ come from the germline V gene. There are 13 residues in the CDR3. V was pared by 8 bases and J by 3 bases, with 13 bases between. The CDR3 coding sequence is TGCGCCAGTCGACAGGCCCCGACAGATACGCAGTATTTT. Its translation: CASRQAPTDTQYF.

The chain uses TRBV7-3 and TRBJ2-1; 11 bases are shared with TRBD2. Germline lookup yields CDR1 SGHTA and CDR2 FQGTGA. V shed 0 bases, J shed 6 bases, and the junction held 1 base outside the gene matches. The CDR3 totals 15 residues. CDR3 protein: CASSLTSGGANEQFF. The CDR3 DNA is TGTGCCAGCAGCTTAACTAGCGGGGGGGCCAATGAGCAGTTCTTC.

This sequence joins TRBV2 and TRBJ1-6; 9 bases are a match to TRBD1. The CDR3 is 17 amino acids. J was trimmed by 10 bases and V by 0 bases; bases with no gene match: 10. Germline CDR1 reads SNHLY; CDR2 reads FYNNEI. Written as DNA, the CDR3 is TGTGCCAGCAGTGAAGCATATGGACAGGGGCTTAGATCACCCCTCCACTTT. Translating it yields CASSEAYGQGLRSPLHF. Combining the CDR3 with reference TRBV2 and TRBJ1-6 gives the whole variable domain EPEVTQTPSHQVTQMGQEVILRCVPISNHLYFYWYRQILGQKVEFLVSFYNNEISEKSEIFDDQFSVERPDGSNFTLKIRSTKLEDSAMYFCASSEAYGQGLRSPLHFGNGTRLTVT.

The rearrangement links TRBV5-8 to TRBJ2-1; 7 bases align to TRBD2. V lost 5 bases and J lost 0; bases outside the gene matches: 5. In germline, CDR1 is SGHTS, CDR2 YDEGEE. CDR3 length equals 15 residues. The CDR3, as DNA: TGTGCCAGCAGGCGGGGGACTAACTCCTACAATGAGCAGTTCTTC. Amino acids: CASRRGTNSYNEQFF. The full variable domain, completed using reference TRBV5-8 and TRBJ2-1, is EAGVTQSPTHLIKTRGQQATLRCSPISGHTSVYWYQQALGLGLQFLLWYDEGEERNRGNFPPRFSGRQFPNYSSELNVNALELEDSALYLCASRRGTNSYNEQFFGPGTRLTVL.

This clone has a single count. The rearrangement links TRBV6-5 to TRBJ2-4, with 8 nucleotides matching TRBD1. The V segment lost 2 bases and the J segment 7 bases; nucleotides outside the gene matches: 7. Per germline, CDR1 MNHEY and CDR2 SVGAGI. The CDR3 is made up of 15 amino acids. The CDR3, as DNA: TGTGCCAGCAGTTACGGACAGGGTTTGGGGAACATTCAGTACTTC. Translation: CASSYGQGLGNIQYF.

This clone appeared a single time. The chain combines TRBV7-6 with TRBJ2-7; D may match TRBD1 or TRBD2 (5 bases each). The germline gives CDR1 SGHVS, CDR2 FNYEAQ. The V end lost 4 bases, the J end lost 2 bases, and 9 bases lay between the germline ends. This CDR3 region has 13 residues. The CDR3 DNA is TGTGCCAGCAGCTGGATGGGACCCTACGAGCAGTACTTC. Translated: CASSWMGPYEQYF.

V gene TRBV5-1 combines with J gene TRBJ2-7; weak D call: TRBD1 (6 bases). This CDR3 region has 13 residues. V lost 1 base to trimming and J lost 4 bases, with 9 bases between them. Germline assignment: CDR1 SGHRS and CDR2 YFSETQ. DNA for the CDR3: TGCGCCAGCAGCTTGACAGGGCCATACGAGCAGTACTTC. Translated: CASSLTGPYEQYF.

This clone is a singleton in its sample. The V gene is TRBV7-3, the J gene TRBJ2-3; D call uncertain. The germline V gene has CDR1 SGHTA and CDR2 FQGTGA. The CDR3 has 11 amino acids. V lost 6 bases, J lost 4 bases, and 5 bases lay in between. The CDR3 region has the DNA TGTGCCAGCAGTTATGCAGATACGCAGTATTTT. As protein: CASSYADTQYF.